This TCR beta chain was recovered during a study of shared clonotypes between healthy human individuals (TCRdb year 2020). At the level of the whole study: The cohort comprised a couple of women and a few men aged 18 to 49 years. To increase sequencing depth and limit assay-specific biases, TCR repertoire library preparation and sequencing were carried out by different laboratories using diverse techniques. For each donor, three plates each were used for CD4 naive and CD4 memory, two plates were used for CD8 naive, and one plate was used for CD8 memory. Each donor's leukapheresis produced roughly between roughly 0.85 and 9.5 billion PBMCs. To estimate repertoire size and how much clonotype sharing occurs between individuals, the study deeply sequenced the blood TCR repertoires of five healthy adults. Study-wide findings and limitations: Because the study included a small number of donors, the genetic and exposure-history diversity represented was limited. Clonotypes shared by all four sorted-subset donors showed higher generation probabilities than non-shared clonotypes. Sampling was restricted to blood, and TCR repertoires in tissues likely differ from the TCR repertoires found in blood. Even with the large sequencing depth, rarefaction of the sorted-subset datasets indicated that sequencing was incomplete. Pairwise subsampling indicated that sequencing depth was expected to affect the degree of clonotype sharing among donors. Naive subsets generally had larger estimated clonotype richness than memory subsets. About 5% of naive CD4, roughly 3.5% of naive CD8, roughly 2.4% of memory CD4, and more than 0.35% of memory CD8 clonotypes were shared across several donors.

Healthy HIV-negative adults with no recently reported acute infections or vaccinations were included as donors. Every donor was a Caucasian adult living in Nashville, Tennessee, USA. CD4+ T cells were enriched by magnetic negative selection, after which naive cells were positively selected on CD45RA and the negative fraction was taken as the memory subset. After blood collection by leukapheresis, PBMCs were isolated using Ficoll-Histopaque density gradient centrifugation and then cryopreserved in the vapor phase of liquid nitrogen. Analytical flow cytometry was used to check the purity and quantity of every magnetically sorted T cell population. Genomic DNA was isolated from every sorted fraction and measured by UV absorbance on a Nanodrop 2000c. Using the deep immunoSEQ assay, TCR CDR3 regions were amplified from genomic DNA by multiplex PCR. Extracted genomic DNA from each cell subset was spread evenly across all wells of several immunoSEQ 96-well plates, with each plate serving as a replicate. For sorted subsets, each replicate PCR was loaded with around 200 ng genomic DNA, equivalent to approximately 27,000 T cell genomes. Purified libraries were measured with a Qubit 3.0 fluorometer, size-checked on a Bioanalyzer 2100, and measured again with the KAPA Library Quantification kit. A separate single-read 150-cycle Illumina NextSeq 550 flow cell was used to sequence each immunoSEQ 96-well plate. The published analysis was carried out like this. The immunoSEQ output contained only junctional sequences without quality scores, so filtering could not match that applied to full-length reads. Sequences were annotated with PyIR, a Python wrapper for IgBLAST v1.9, and V/J genes and CDR3 were assigned using IMGT germline references. Reads with weak V/J assignments (E-value above 1e-6), missing CDR3, stop codons, out-of-frame junctions, or ambiguous translated residues were removed. A V3J clonotype was defined by an identical inferred V gene, J gene, and CDR3 amino acid sequence. The percentage overlap between two repertoires was calculated by dividing the number of shared unique clonotypes by the size of the smaller repertoire. Repertoire richness was assessed with RTK rarefaction, the Chao1 estimator, and Recon v2.1 estimates of unobserved clonotypes. OLGA was used to compute generation probabilities for all TCRbeta clonotypes that the gDNA method yielded from a few donors. TCRdb took this table from immuneACCESS and kept in-frame rearrangements with V and J called. Such tables lack part of the clones; where checked against another copy, unresolved V genes explain under half of the gap, and the rest is unexplained. The DNA was the basis for D and trimming; V, J and clone size are from that table. In all, the sample holds 2.5 million or so clones, and roughly nine tenths of those were seen once. The biggest ten clones account for over 0.12% of the sample.

As concerns this clone: Its antigen remains undetermined. Base qualities are missing; no much larger clone stands one base away.

Sequenced input: naive CD4+ T cells sorted from blood. Explained via the paper, the cell subset or site label denotes: CD45RA+ positively selected. This clonotype originated in a man in his late teens or twenties in good health.

The CDR3 corresponds to CASSPPGLAGGMADTQYF. The nucleotide sequence reads as follows: TGTGCCAGCAGCCCGCCGGGACTAGCGGGAGGGATGGCAGATACGCAGTATTTT. The rearrangement combines TRBV7-2 with TRBJ2-3, with 16 central nucleotides matching TRBD2. The germline V gene gives CDR1 as SGHTA and CDR2 as FQGNSA. V loses 5 bases at its end and J loses 4 bases; junction bases beyond the gene matches: 9. From its cysteine to its phenylalanine, the CDR3 spans 18 amino acids. Only the CDR3 region is kept as DNA, spanning 54 bases read in frame from base 1.